These 11 T cell receptor beta chains were sequenced from one sample in a study of neurological immune-mediated disorders. Using its own MiXCR run on the 5' RACE reads, TCRdb lists one record per CDR3 protein. The top ten clones hold around 3% of a sample with tens of thousands of distinct CDR3 sequences, less than 2.5% of them seen once. The sequenced sample consisted of PBMCs. The receptors derive from a man aged 45-65 years with multiple sclerosis.

This clonotype was counted ten times or more. The chain is built from TRBV20-1 and TRBJ2-7; TRBD2 matches 13 bases. J was trimmed by 4 bases and V by 5 bases; bases with no gene match: 5. The CDR3 has 14 residues. Germline CDR1 and CDR2: DFQATT and SNEGSKA (reference sequence). CDR3 protein: CSAPLAGGLYEQYF. For the CDR3, the DNA is TGCAGTGCTCCACTAGCGGGGGGGCTATACGAGCAGTACTTC.

Ten or more counts support this clonotype. The chain is built from TRBV20-1 and TRBJ2-1, with a tentative D call TRBD2 (5 bases). Trimming took off 4 bases at V and 0 bases at J, with 10 bases between the two ends. Germline V gene data show CDR1 as DFQATT and CDR2 as SNEGSKA (reference sequence). This CDR3 contains 14 residues. In nucleotides, the CDR3 is TGCAGTGCTACCCAGCGGCGCTCCTACAATGAGCAGTTCTTC. It codes for CSATQRRSYNEQFF.

This clonotype was detected ten times or more. This sequence joins TRBV15 and TRBJ2-1; maybe TRBD2 (6 bases). This CDR3 contains 15 residues. Trimming removed 1 base at V and 4 bases at J, with 11 bases between. Germline loops: CDR1 LNHNV, CDR2 YYDKDF (reference sequence). CDR3 bases: TGTGCCACCAGCAGAGGGGCGGGGATATACAATGAGCAGTTCTTC. Translated: CATSRGAGIYNEQFF.

This clonotype was recorded many times. V and J are TRBV5-1 and TRBJ2-5; 9 nucleotides match TRBD2. The CDR3 extends over 16 amino acids. Germline trimming cut 0 bases from V and 4 bases from J; bases unmatched to any gene: 7. Per germline, CDR1 SGHRS and CDR2 YFSETQ. The CDR3 DNA reads TGCGCCAGCAGCTTGGGATCTTTGGGACTAGCAGAGACCCAGTACTTC. Protein product: CASSLGSLGLAETQYF.

This clonotype came up many times. This chain uses TRBV20-1 with TRBJ2-3; D possibly corresponds to TRBD1 (6 bases). Germline V lookup: CDR1 DFQATT, CDR2 SNEGSKA (reference sequence). The CDR3 spans 16 residues. V was cut by 0 bases and J by 2 bases, with 15 bases left in between. The CDR3 protein is CSARDLRDRNTDTQYF. The CDR3 DNA reads as TGCAGTGCTAGAGATTTAAGAGACAGGAACACAGATACGCAGTATTTT.

This clonotype has a count of ten or more. An end of the junction differs from the germline gene, which may be a read error. V gene TRBV29-1 combines with J gene TRBJ2-1; 9 bases map to TRBD2. The CDR3 is 11 residues long. Germline V gives CDR1 SQVTM, CDR2 ANQGSEA. CDR3 in DNA: TGCAGCGTTGAAATGGGCGGGGGGGACCTCTTC. It specifies CSVEMGGGDLF.

This clonotype came up many times. The rearrangement uses TRBV20-1 and TRBJ2-3, with D possibly matching TRBD2 (7 bases). In germline, CDR1 is DFQATT, CDR2 SNEGSKA (reference sequence). V was trimmed by 3 bases and J by 2 bases, leaving 12 bases between them. The CDR3 extends over 14 amino acids. The CDR3 DNA sequence: TGCAGTGCTAGCGAGGGGGGGCCCACAGATACGCAGTATTTT. As protein: CSASEGGPTDTQYF.

This clonotype was seen ten or more times. The chain has TRBV12-3 or TRBV12-4 and TRBJ1-1; D ambiguous. The CDR3 extends over 14 amino acids. V lost 1 base, J lost 2 bases, and 8 bases lay in between. The CDR3 sequence: CASSLGVGNTEAFF. CDR3 coding DNA: TGTGCCAGCAGTTTAGGGGTCGGCAACACTGAAGCTTTCTTT.

There are many counts of this clonotype. CDR3 amino acids: CASSSGTGVQPQHF. CDR3 bases: TGTGCCAGCAGCTCCGGGACAGGGGTGCAGCCCCAGCATTTT. V usage is TRBV6-5 and J usage is TRBJ1-5, with 10 bases identical to TRBD1. Germline loops: CDR1 MNHEY, CDR2 SVGAGI. Trimming removed 6 bases from V and 7 bases from J; junction bases left unmatched: 6. The length of the CDR3 is 14 residues.

This clonotype showed up many times. J is TRBJ2-1 and V is TRBV12-3 or TRBV12-4; D not resolved. The V gene lost 7 bases and the J gene lost 10 bases, with 17 bases spanning the gap. The CDR3 is 13 amino acids. CDR3 sequence: CASTLTHGGEQFF. CDR3 DNA: TGTGCCAGCACTTTGACGCACGGTGGGGAGCAGTTCTTC.

This clonotype was seen at least ten times. The chain couples TRBV5-1 to TRBJ1-1; a possible D gene is TRBD1 (5 bases). Germline CDR1 reads SGHRS; CDR2 reads YFSETQ. The CDR3 is 15 amino acids. Trimming left V 1 base short and J 4 bases short, with 14 bases between. This CDR3 reads CASSLSGGTGTEAFF. The CDR3 nucleotides are TGCGCCAGCAGCTTGTCCGGGGGGACGGGCACTGAAGCTTTCTTT.